Only a few counts were recorded for the clone carrying this T cell receptor beta chain. The data were taken from a study of T cells after yellow fever vaccination. TCRdb re-analysed the 5' RACE reads in MiXCR, keeping a single row per CDR3 protein. The sample yields a few hundred thousand distinct CDR3 sequences, less than 20% seen once. The material was PBMCs, obtained less than 6 days after the first yellow fever vaccination. The receptor's source is a man between 18 and 29 years old who received the YFV17D yellow fever vaccine.

This CDR3 reads CASSLNSGATNEKLFF. In nucleotides, the CDR3 is TGTGCCAGCAGCCTGAACAGCGGGGCAACTAATGAAAAACTGTTTTTT. V gene TRBV3-1 combines with J gene TRBJ1-4; D unclear. This CDR3 has 16 residues. CDR1 is LGHDT and CDR2 is YNNKEL in the germline V gene (reference sequence). Trimming stripped 4 bases from V and 0 bases from J, with 12 bases between.